Below, 21 T cell receptor beta chains from the same sample are listed, as sequenced in a study of early T cells in non-severe SARS-CoV-2 infection. TCRdb ran MiXCR on the 5' RACE reads and lists one entry per CDR3 protein. The sample yields roughly 29,000 distinct CDR3 sequences, roughly 5.6% seen once. Sequencing input: whole blood. The receptors were sampled from an adult who was a healthcare worker with PCR-confirmed SARS-CoV-2 infection or an uninfected control (not recorded which).

At least ten counts were recorded for this clonotype. The chain uses TRBV12-3 or TRBV12-4 and TRBJ1-5; D not resolved. Trimming took 1 base from V and 9 from J, leaving 10 bases between them. This CDR3 is 13 amino acids long. This CDR3 reads CASSLGIGLPQHF. The DNA of the CDR3 is TGTGCCAGCAGTTTAGGAATAGGGCTGCCCCAGCATTTT.

This clonotype appeared many times. CDR3 residues: CASSTDRVNQPQHF. The CDR3 DNA sequence: TGTGCCAGTAGTACGGACAGGGTCAATCAGCCCCAGCATTTT. The chain couples TRBV19 to TRBJ1-5; 8 bases map to TRBD1. CDR3 length: 14 amino acids. V dropped 4 bases and J dropped 3; count of bases not matched to a gene: 2. Looked up from germline, CDR1 is LNHDA and CDR2 is SQIVND (reference sequence). Supplemented by reference TRBV19 and TRBJ1-5, the full variable domain reads DGGITQSPKYLFRKEGQNVTLSCEQNLNHDAMYWYRQDPGQGLRLIYYSQIVNDFQKGDIAEGYSVSREKKESFPLTVTSAQKNPTAFYLCASSTDRVNQPQHFGDGTRLSIL.

This clonotype has at least ten counts. This sequence joins TRBV12-3 or TRBV12-4 and TRBJ2-1, with D perhaps matching TRBD2 (6 bases). This CDR3 has 15 residues. V was clipped by 6 bases and J by 0 bases, with 12 bases between them. CDR3 protein: CASSLDYSSYNEQFF. CDR3 nucleotide sequence: TGTGCCAGCAGCCTGGACTATAGCTCCTACAATGAGCAGTTCTTC.

This clonotype appeared many times. V usage is TRBV5-1 and J usage is TRBJ2-1; 9 nucleotides line up with TRBD2. The V and J ends lost 0 bases and 6 bases, in that order; junction bases with no gene match: 7. Germline V gene sequence: CDR1 SGHRS, CDR2 YFSETQ. This CDR3 is built from 16 residues. The CDR3 loop reads CASSLVVAGEGNEQFF. The CDR3 DNA reads as TGCGCCAGCAGCTTGGTGGTAGCGGGAGAGGGCAATGAGCAGTTCTTC. The full variable domain, completed using reference TRBV5-1 and TRBJ2-1, is KAGVTQTPRYLIKTRGQQVTLSCSPISGHRSVSWYQQTPGQGLQFLFEYFSETQRNKGNFPGRFSGRQFSNSRSEMNVSTLELGDSALYLCASSLVVAGEGNEQFFGPGTRLTVL.

In this sample, this clonotype turned up a few times. The J gene is TRBJ1-1, the V gene TRBV27, with D maybe TRBD1 (5 bases). Germline V gene sequence: CDR1 MNHEY, CDR2 SMNVEV (reference sequence). The CDR3 is 13 residues long. V lost 2 bases, J lost 10 bases, and 14 bases lay in between. The CDR3 region has the DNA TGTGCCAGCAGTTTAAGGCAGGGTGATGGAGCTTTCTTT. Translating gives CASSLRQGDGAFF.

In this sample, this clonotype turned up many times. CDR3 nucleotides: TGTGCCAGCAGTAGCAGGGGGCCCGGCACAGATACGCAGTATTTT. It codes for CASSSRGPGTDTQYF. The rearrangement links TRBV6-6 to TRBJ2-3; 8 nucleotides line up with TRBD1. Trimming at V came to 5 bases and at J to 1 base, leaving 5 bases not matched to a gene. CDR1 is MNHNY, CDR2 SVGAGI, per germline (reference sequence). There are 15 residues in the CDR3.

There are many counts of this clonotype. The CDR3 is CSARDRGLAGGILTDTQYF. The CDR3 DNA reads as TGCAGTGCTAGAGATCGCGGACTAGCGGGAGGGATTCTCACAGATACGCAGTATTTT. The chain carries TRBV20-1 and TRBJ2-3, with 15 bases that match TRBD2. Germline loops: CDR1 DFQATT, CDR2 SNEGSKA (reference sequence). V gave up 0 bases and J gave up 2 bases; unmatched junction bases: 9. This CDR3 is built from 19 residues.

This clonotype was counted many times. This chain joins TRBV6-1 and TRBJ2-1; D possibly uses TRBD1 or TRBD2 (6 bases each). The CDR3 spans 17 residues. Germline CDR1 reads MNHNS; CDR2 reads SASEGT. The V gene lost 1 base and the J gene lost 8 bases, with 21 bases spanning the gap. CDR3: CASSEVLAAHEGDEQFF. CDR3 in DNA: TGTGCCAGCAGTGAAGTGTTAGCGGCCCATGAGGGGGATGAGCAGTTCTTC.

This clonotype has ten or more counts. The rearrangement uses TRBV6-6 and TRBJ2-7; 7 nucleotides agree with TRBD2. Germline CDR1 is MNHNY and CDR2 is SVGAGI (reference sequence). The trim removed 2 bases at V and 1 base at J, leaving 5 bases unmatched. This CDR3 is 15 amino acids long. Written as DNA, the CDR3 is TGTGCCAGCAGTTACGGCGGGAGAGGTTCCTACGAGCAGTACTTC. Amino acids: CASSYGGRGSYEQYF.

This clonotype was observed at least ten times. V usage is TRBV29-1 and J usage is TRBJ2-7; 7 positions match TRBD1. V was pared by 6 bases and J by 2 bases, with 7 bases of the junction left unmatched. CDR3 size: 13 residues. Germline lookup yields CDR1 SQVTM and CDR2 ANQGSEA. DNA for the CDR3: TGCAGCGTGAACAGGGGTAGCGCCTACGAGCAGTACTTC. It is translated as CSVNRGSAYEQYF.

This clonotype was detected a few times. The chain has TRBV7-2 and TRBJ2-2; no clear D gene. Germline V CDR1 and CDR2: SGHTA, FQGNSA. The CDR3 runs to 14 residues. Trimming removed 1 base at V and 7 bases at J, with 10 bases between. The CDR3 region is CASSLGLHNGELFF. The DNA of the CDR3 is TGTGCCAGCAGCTTAGGGCTCCACAACGGGGAGCTGTTTTTT.

CDR3 sequence: CASARRGENTEAFF. The CDR3 DNA reads TGTGCCAGCGCTAGAAGGGGGGAGAACACTGAAGCTTTCTTT. The chain employs TRBV3-1 and TRBJ1-1; possible D gene TRBD1, 6 bases. Trimming removed 8 bases from V and 1 base from J, with 14 bases in between. Germline loops: CDR1 LGHDT, CDR2 YNNKEL (reference sequence). This CDR3 contains 14 residues.

This chain connects TRBV5-3 to TRBJ2-2, with unresolved D. TRBV5-3 is labeled an ORF, and its function is uncertain. Deletions cut 10 bases from V and 1 base from J, with 17 bases between. CDR3 size: 15 residues. As DNA, the CDR3 is TGTGCCCCGCCAGGTTCGGATCTGAACACCGGGGAGCTGTTTTTT. Protein sequence: CAPPGSDLNTGELFF.

Here the CDR3 DNA reads TGTGCCAGCAGCTCGACCCTCAACCTCTACAATGAGCAGTTCTTC. It translates to CASSSTLNLYNEQFF. The V call is TRBV11-2, the J call TRBJ2-1; D not resolved. CDR1 is SGHAT, CDR2 FQNNGV, per germline. Trimming cost V 4 bases and J 3 bases, with 13 bases left between them. This CDR3 comprises 15 residues.

This clonotype was seen at least ten times. The rearrangement links TRBV14 to TRBJ2-7; 10 bases fit TRBD1. Looked up from germline, CDR1 is SGHDN and CDR2 is FVKESK. CDR3 length: 14 residues. The junction had 5 bases not matched to a gene; V was cut back by 4 bases and J by 5 bases. For the CDR3, the DNA is TGTGCCAGCAGCCGGGCCGGGACAGGGGACGAGCAGTACTTC. Residues: CASSRAGTGDEQYF.

This clonotype was observed at least ten times. The chain couples TRBV11-2 to TRBJ2-1, with 13 bases identical to TRBD2. Per the germline V gene, CDR1 is SGHAT and CDR2 is FQNNGV. The junction had 6 bases not matched to a gene; V was cut back by 5 bases and J by 8 bases. This CDR3 region has 15 residues. The CDR3 protein is CASSTRTSGRDEQFF. The CDR3 DNA is TGTGCCAGCAGCACCCGGACTAGCGGGAGAGATGAGCAGTTCTTC. The full variable domain, rest sourced from reference TRBV11-2 and TRBJ2-1, is EAGVAQSPRYKIIEKRQSVAFWCNPISGHATLYWYQQILGQGPKLLIQFQNNGVVDDSQLPKDRFSAERLKGVDSTLKIQPAKLEDSAVYLCASSTRTSGRDEQFFGPGTRLTVL.

This clonotype has ten or more counts. The gene calls are TRBV10-3 and TRBJ2-3, with 11 bases identical to TRBD2. CDR3 length equals 16 residues. Germline CDR1 and CDR2: ENHRY and SYGVKD. The trim removed 6 bases at V and 1 base at J, leaving 6 bases unmatched. The CDR3 nucleotides read TGTGCCATCAGCTCATTAGCGGGAGGGGGCACAGATACGCAGTATTTT. Translation gives CAISSLAGGGTDTQYF.

This clonotype was recorded at least ten times. J is TRBJ2-1 and V is TRBV20-1; a weak D match, TRBD2 (6 bases). Trimming left V 2 bases short and J 11 bases short, with 19 bases between. Germline V gene sequence: CDR1 DFQATT, CDR2 SNEGSKA (reference sequence). The CDR3 has 14 amino acids. Written as DNA, the CDR3 is TGCAGTGCTAGACTGGGGGGATCCTCCGGAAAGCAGTTCTTC. Encoded protein: CSARLGGSSGKQFF.

The table lists this clonotype with a few counts. The chain uses TRBV5-1 and TRBJ2-7; unclear D gene. Germline V gene sequence: CDR1 SGHRS, CDR2 YFSETQ. This CDR3 has 15 residues. The V and J ends lost 3 bases and 6 bases respectively, with 19 bases between them. In DNA, the CDR3 is TGCGCCAGCAGCTCGAAGGCTCAACCCTCTTCCGAGCAGTACTTC. It yields the protein CASSSKAQPSSEQYF.

This clonotype was observed many times. This chain joins TRBV9 and TRBJ2-2; possible D gene TRBD2, 5 bases. The CDR3 has 13 residues. Germline V CDR1 and CDR2: SGDLS, YYNGEE. Trimming removed 5 bases from V and 5 bases from J, with 10 bases in between. CDR3 sequence: CASRGEGTGELFF. CDR3 DNA sequence: TGTGCCAGCAGGGGAGAGGGAACCGGGGAGCTGTTTTTT.

This clonotype was seen repeatedly, ten times or more. J is TRBJ2-3 and V is TRBV6-5, with 10 bases that match TRBD1. The trim removed 5 bases at V and 1 base at J, leaving 3 bases unmatched. Germline values: CDR1 MNHEY, CDR2 SVGAGI. The CDR3 is 15 residues long. The DNA of the CDR3 is TGTGCCAGCAGTCTTGGGACAGGGGGCACAGATACGCAGTATTTT. Its translation is CASSLGTGGTDTQYF.